Listed here are 8 T cell receptor beta chains from one sample, sequenced in a study of cytomegalovirus exposure and HLA in healthy donors. Use of 60 Vbeta and 13 Jbeta primers characterized the PCR. Sequenced by immunoSEQ multiplex PCR; TCRdb stores in-frame clones only, minus some. Among about 220,000 clones listed, around 75% were seen once. Sequenced input: PBMCs. The receptor set was obtained from a woman aged 30 to 39 in good health and CMV-seronegative.

The chain recombines TRBV29-1 with TRBJ1-3; D gene unclear. Germline CDR1 is SQVTM and CDR2 is ANQGSEA. With 1 base removed from V and 4 bases from J, the gap between germline ends came to 17 bases. The CDR3 loop spans 16 amino acids. CDR3 amino acids: CSVEVADMLSGNTIYF. Written as DNA, the CDR3 is TGCAGCGTTGAAGTGGCAGATATGCTGTCGGGAAACACCATATATTTT.

This clone is a singleton in its sample. V gene TRBV10-3 combines with J gene TRBJ1-2, with unresolved D. Germline V lookup: CDR1 ENHRY, CDR2 SYGVKD. CDR3 length: 15 amino acids. V was trimmed by 0 bases and J by 2 bases, leaving 10 bases between them. The CDR3 region has the DNA TGTGCCATCAGTGAGTCCGGGAAGGGCAACTATGGCTACACCTTC. It yields the protein CAISESGKGNYGYTF.

The chain recombines TRBV4-2 with TRBJ2-7, with TRBD1 matching over 9 bases. The CDR3 spans 14 residues. V lost 1 base and J lost 3; bases outside the gene matches: 1. Germline V gives CDR1 LGHNA, CDR2 YNFKEQ. CDR3 residues: CASSQGDRDYEQYF. The CDR3 nucleotides are TGTGCCAGCAGCCAAGGGGACAGGGACTACGAGCAGTACTTC.

This clone showed up just once. The chain has TRBV6-5 and TRBJ1-3; TRBD1 matches at 7 bases. V lost 5 bases, J lost 3 bases, and 7 bases stayed unmatched. CDR3 length equals 15 residues. Germline assignment: CDR1 MNHEY and CDR2 SVGAGI. The CDR3 is CASSMTGFYGNTIYF. The CDR3 DNA reads as TGTGCCAGCAGTATGACAGGGTTTTATGGAAACACCATATATTTT.

The chain joins TRBV5-1 to TRBJ2-3; D is unclear. V was cut by 2 bases and J by 4 bases, with 8 bases left in between. Germline V CDR1 and CDR2: SGHRS, YFSETQ. The length of the CDR3 is 13 residues. The CDR3 bases are TGCGCCAGCAGCTTTGTAGATGCAGATACGCAGTATTTT. It yields the protein CASSFVDADTQYF.

The CDR3 DNA reads TGCAGTGCTCCTAAGTCCGGTGAGCAGTTCTTC. As protein: CSAPKSGEQFF. The rearrangement links TRBV20-1 to TRBJ2-1; D is unclear. The CDR3 covers 11 residues. Germline loops: CDR1 DFQATT, CDR2 SNEGSKA (reference sequence). Trimming took off 5 bases at V and 9 bases at J, with 11 bases between the two ends.

This chain joins TRBV7-6 and TRBJ1-2, with D perhaps matching TRBD1 (5 bases). Trimming removed 1 base from V and 8 bases from J, with 8 bases in between. The CDR3 has 12 residues. Germline values: CDR1 SGHVS, CDR2 FNYEAQ. The CDR3 loop reads CASSLGGAGYTF. The CDR3 coding sequence is TGTGCCAGCAGCTTAGGGGGCGCGGGCTACACCTTC.

The chain combines TRBV7-9 with TRBJ1-2, with TRBD1 as a possible D gene (5 bases). Trimming removed 0 bases from V and 4 bases from J, with 9 bases in between. CDR3 length equals 14 residues. The germline V gene encodes CDR1 SEHNR and CDR2 FQNEAQ (reference sequence). The DNA for the CDR3 is TGTGCCAGCAGCTTAGCGGGGCAGATCTATGGCTACACCTTC. It specifies CASSLAGQIYGYTF.